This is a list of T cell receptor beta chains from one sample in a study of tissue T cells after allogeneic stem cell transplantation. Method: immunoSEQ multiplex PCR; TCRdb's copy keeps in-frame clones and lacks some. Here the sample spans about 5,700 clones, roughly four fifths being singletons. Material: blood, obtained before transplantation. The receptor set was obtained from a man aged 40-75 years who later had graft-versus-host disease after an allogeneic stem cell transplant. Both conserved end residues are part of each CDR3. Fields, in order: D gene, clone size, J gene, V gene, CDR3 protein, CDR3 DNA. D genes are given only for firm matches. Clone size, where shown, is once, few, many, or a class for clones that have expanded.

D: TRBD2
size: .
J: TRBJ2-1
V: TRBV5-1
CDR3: CASNELAGGNNEQFF
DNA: TGCGCCAGCAACGAACTAGCGGGGGGCAACAATGAGCAGTTCTTC

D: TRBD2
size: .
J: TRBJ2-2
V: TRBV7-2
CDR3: CASSLVGIGGSVAGELFF
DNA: TGTGCCAGCAGCTTAGTAGGGATTGGCGGGAGTGTAGCCGGGGAGCTGTTTTTT

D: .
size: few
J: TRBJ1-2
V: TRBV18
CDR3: CASSPDRYGYTF
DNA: TGTGCCAGCTCACCAGACCGCTATGGCTACACCTTC

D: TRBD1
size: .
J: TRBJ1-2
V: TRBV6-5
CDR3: CASRSGTGSLYGYTF
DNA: TGTGCCAGCAGGTCCGGGACAGGGTCTCTTTATGGCTACACCTTC

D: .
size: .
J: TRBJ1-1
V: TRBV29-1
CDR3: CSVVRGGGTEAFF
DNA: TGCAGCGTCGTTCGGGGGGGTGGCACTGAAGCTTTCTTT

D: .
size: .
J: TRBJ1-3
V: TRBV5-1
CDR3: CASSEAFSGNTIYF
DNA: TGCGCCAGCAGCGAGGCCTTCTCTGGAAACACCATATATTTT

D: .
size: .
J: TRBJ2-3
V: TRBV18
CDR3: CASSPTPDTQYF
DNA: TGTGCCAGCTCACCAACTCCAGATACGCAGTATTTT

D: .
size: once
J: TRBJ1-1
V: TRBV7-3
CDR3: CASSPGPGMTEAFF
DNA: TGTGCCAGCAGCCCGGGGCCAGGGATGACTGAAGCTTTCTTT

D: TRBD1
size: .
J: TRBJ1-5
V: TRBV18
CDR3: CASSPATGVQLGNQPQHF
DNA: TGTGCCAGCTCACCGGCGACAGGGGTTCAATTAGGCAATCAGCCCCAGCATTTT

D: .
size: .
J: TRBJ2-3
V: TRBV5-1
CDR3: CASSITGTISDTQYF
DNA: TGCGCCAGCAGCATCACCGGGACAATTTCAGATACGCAGTATTTT

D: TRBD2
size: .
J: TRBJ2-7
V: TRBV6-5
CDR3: CASRTTSGFYEQYF
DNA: TGTGCCAGCAGGACGACTAGCGGGTTCTACGAGCAGTACTTC

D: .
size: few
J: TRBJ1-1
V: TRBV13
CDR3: CASSLVANTEAFF
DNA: TGTGCCAGCAGCTTAGTAGCTAACACTGAAGCTTTCTTT

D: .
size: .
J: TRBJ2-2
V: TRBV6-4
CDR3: CASSRWENTGELFF
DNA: TGTGCCAGCAGTAGGTGGGAGAACACCGGGGAGCTGTTTTTT

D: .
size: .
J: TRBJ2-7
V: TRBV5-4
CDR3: CASSTASSGQYF
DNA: TGTGCCAGCAGCACGGCTAGCTCGGGGCAGTACTTC

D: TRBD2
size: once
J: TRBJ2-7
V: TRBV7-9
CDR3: CASSPPGGRNEQYF
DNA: TGTGCCAGCAGCCCTCCGGGAGGGAGGAACGAGCAGTACTTC